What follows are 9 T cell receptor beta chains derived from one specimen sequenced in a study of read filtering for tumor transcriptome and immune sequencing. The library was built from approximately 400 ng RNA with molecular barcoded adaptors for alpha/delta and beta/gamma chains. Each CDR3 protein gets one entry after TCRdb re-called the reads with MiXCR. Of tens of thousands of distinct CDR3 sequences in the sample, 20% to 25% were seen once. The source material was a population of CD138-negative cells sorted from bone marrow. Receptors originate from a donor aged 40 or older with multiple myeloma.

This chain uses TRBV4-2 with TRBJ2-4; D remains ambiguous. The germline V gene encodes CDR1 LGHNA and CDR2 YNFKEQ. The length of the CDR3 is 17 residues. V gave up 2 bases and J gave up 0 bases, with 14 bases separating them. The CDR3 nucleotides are TGTGCCAGCAGCCAACAAAACCGAATAGGAGCCAAAAACATTCAGTACTTC. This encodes CASSQQNRIGAKNIQYF.

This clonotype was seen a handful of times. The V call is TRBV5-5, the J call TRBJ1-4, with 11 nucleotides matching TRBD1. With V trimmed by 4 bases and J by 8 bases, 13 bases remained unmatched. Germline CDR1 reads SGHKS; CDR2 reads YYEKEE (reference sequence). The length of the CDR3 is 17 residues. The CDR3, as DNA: TGTGCCAGCAGCCGGAAAGGACAGGGGGCAGGAGGCGAAAAACTGTTTTTT. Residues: CASSRKGQGAGGEKLFF.

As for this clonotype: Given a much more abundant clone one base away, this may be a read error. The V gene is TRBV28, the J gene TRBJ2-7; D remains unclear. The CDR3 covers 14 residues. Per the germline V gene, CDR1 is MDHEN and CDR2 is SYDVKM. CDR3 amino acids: CASSSLRRPYGQYF. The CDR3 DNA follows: TGTGCCAGCAGTTCCCTGCGGCGGCCCTACGGGCAGTACTTC.

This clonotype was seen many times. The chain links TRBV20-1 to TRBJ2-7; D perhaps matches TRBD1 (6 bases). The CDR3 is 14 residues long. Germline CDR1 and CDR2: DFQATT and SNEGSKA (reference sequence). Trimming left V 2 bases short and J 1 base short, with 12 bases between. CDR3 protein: CSARRGGFSYEQYF. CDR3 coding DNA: TGCAGTGCTAGAAGAGGGGGTTTTTCCTACGAGCAGTACTTC.

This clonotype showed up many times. The CDR3 protein is CASSYSSGVSSYEQYF. The CDR3 DNA sequence: TGTGCCAGCAGTTACTCTTCGGGGGTTAGCTCCTACGAGCAGTACTTC. V and J are TRBV6-6 and TRBJ2-7, with a weak D call TRBD2 (6 bases). V was pared by 0 bases and J by 0 bases, with 12 bases between. The V gene's germline CDR1 is MNHNY and CDR2 SVGAGI (reference sequence). CDR3 size: 16 residues.

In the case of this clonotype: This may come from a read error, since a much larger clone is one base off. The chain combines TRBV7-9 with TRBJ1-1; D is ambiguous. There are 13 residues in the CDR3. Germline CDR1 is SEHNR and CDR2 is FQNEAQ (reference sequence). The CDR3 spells CASSINVNTKAFF. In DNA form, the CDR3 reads TGTGCCAGCAGCATCAACGTGAACACTAAAGCTTTCTTT. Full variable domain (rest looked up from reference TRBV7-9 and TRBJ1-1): DTGVSQNPRHKITKRGQNVTFRCDPISEHNRLYWYRQTLGQGPEFLTYFQNEAQLEKSRLLSDRFSAERPKGSFSTLEIQRTEQGDSAMYLCASSINVNTKAFFGQGTRLTVV.

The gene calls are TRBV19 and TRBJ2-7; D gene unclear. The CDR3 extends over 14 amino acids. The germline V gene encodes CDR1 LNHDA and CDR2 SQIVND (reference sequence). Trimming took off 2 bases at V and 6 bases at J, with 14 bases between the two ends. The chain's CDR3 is CASSIRHSSREQYF. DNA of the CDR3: TGTGCCAGTAGTATACGGCACAGTTCACGCGAGCAGTACTTC.

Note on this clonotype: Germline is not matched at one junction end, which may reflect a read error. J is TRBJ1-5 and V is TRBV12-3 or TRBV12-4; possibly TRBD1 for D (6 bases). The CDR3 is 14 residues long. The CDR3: CASSLTGGKQPQHF. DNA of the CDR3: TGTGCCAGCAGTTTAACCGGGGGCAAGCAGCCCCAGCATTTT.

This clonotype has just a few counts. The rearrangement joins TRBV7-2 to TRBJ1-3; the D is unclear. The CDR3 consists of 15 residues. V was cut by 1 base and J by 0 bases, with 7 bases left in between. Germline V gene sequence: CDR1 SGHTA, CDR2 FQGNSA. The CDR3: CASSLDARSGNTIYF. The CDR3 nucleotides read TGTGCCAGCAGCTTAGACGCTCGCTCTGGAAACACCATATATTTT.